One sample yielded the 8 T cell receptor beta chains listed below, sequenced in a study of T cell responses to AZD1222 COVID-19 vaccine. Sequencing used immunoSEQ multiplex PCR; TCRdb keeps in-frame clones, though not all of them. This table has 210,000 or so clones, about 93% appearing once. Source: peripheral blood, taken on day 0 of MenACWY control vaccination. The receptors were sampled from an adult in good health.

V gene TRBV11-2 combines with J gene TRBJ2-7; 7 bases match TRBD1. The CDR3 covers 14 residues. Germline values: CDR1 SGHAT, CDR2 FQNNGV. V lost 3 bases to trimming and J lost 3 bases; unmatched junction nucleotides: 5. This chain's CDR3 is CASSFSQGIYEQYF. Here the CDR3 DNA reads TGTGCCAGCAGCTTCTCACAGGGGATCTACGAGCAGTACTTC.

This chain joins TRBV10-3 and TRBJ1-2; 8 nucleotides align to TRBD1. This CDR3 spans 13 amino acids. Per germline, CDR1 ENHRY and CDR2 SYGVKD. Germline trimming cut 3 bases from V and 5 bases from J; bases unmatched to any gene: 2. CDR3: CAISERTGYGYTF. In nucleotides, the CDR3 is TGTGCCATCAGTGAACGGACAGGGTATGGCTACACCTTC.

J is TRBJ1-3 and V is TRBV10-2; no clear D. CDR1 is WSHSY, CDR2 SAAADI, per germline. V lost 9 bases to trimming and J lost 2 bases, with 8 bases between them. This CDR3 contains 12 residues. As DNA, the CDR3 is TGCGCCAGTGTTTCCGCTGGAAACACCATATATTTT. This codes for CASVSAGNTIYF.

This rearrangement joins TRBV7-9 to TRBJ2-7, with 10 bases aligning to TRBD1. Germline CDR1 SEHNR, CDR2 FQNEAQ (reference sequence). CDR3 size: 15 residues. Trimming at V came to 4 bases and at J to 3 bases, leaving 6 bases not matched to a gene. The CDR3 spells CASSYWTGGNYEQYF. In nucleotides, the CDR3 is TGTGCCAGCAGCTATTGGACAGGGGGAAACTACGAGCAGTACTTC.

V is TRBV27 and J is TRBJ1-4; 10 bases align to TRBD1. Per the germline V gene, CDR1 is MNHEY and CDR2 is SMNVEV (reference sequence). With V trimmed by 6 bases and J by 7 bases, 26 bases remained unmatched. The CDR3 spans 21 residues. The CDR3 DNA reads TGTGCCAGCAGCCGAACGGGACAGGGGTTGTTTGGCAGAGCGCGGAGTGAAAAACTGTTTTTT. Amino acid sequence: CASSRTGQGLFGRARSEKLFF.

The chain employs TRBV5-1 and TRBJ1-5; D possibly corresponds to TRBD1 (6 bases). The CDR3 sequence is 13 residues long. The germline V gene has CDR1 SGHRS and CDR2 YFSETQ. V was pared by 0 bases and J by 7 bases, with 8 bases between. CDR3 residues: CASSLGGQQPQHF. Written as DNA, the CDR3 is TGCGCCAGCAGCTTGGGGGGGCAGCAGCCCCAGCATTTT.

J is TRBJ2-1 and V is TRBV2, with D possibly being TRBD1 (6 bases). Germline values: CDR1 SNHLY, CDR2 FYNNEI. The V end lost 4 bases, the J end lost 9 bases, and 13 bases lay between the germline ends. The CDR3 runs to 13 residues. CDR3 amino acids: CASSVNRDPEQFF. The CDR3 region has the DNA TGTGCCAGCAGTGTAAACAGGGACCCTGAGCAGTTCTTC.

This clone occurred once. The chain has TRBV30 and TRBJ1-5; TRBD1 is a possible D gene (6 bases). V was clipped by 2 bases and J by 2 bases, with 13 bases between them. The CDR3 is made up of 15 amino acids. The germline CDR1 and CDR2 sequences are GTSNPN and SVGIG (reference sequence). The CDR3 reads CAWSMRGKGNQPQHF. The DNA for the CDR3 is TGTGCCTGGAGTATGAGGGGGAAAGGCAATCAGCCCCAGCATTTT.